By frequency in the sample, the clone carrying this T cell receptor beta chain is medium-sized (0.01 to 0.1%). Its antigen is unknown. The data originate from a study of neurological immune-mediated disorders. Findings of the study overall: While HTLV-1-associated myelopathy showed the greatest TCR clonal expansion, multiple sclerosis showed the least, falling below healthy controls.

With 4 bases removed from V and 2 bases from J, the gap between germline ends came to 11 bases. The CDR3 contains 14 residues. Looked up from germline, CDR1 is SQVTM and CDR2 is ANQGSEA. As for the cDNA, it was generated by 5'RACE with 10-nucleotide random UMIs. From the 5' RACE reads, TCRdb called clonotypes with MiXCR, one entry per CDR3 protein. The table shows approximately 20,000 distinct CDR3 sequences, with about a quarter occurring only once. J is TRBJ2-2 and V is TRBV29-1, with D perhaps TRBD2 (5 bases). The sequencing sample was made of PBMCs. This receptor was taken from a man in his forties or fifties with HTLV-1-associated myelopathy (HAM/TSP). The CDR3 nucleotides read TGCAGCGTTGTAGGTAGCGAAAACACCGGGGAGCTGTTTTTT. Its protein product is CSVVGSENTGELFF.